The text below deals with one T cell receptor (beta chain). These data originate in a study of blood T cell repertoires in COVID-19. Study overall: The origin of the acute and convalescent COVID-19 samples was the United States, Italy and Spain.

CDR1 and CDR2 (germline): SGHKS, YYEKEE (reference sequence). V dropped 2 bases and J dropped 10; count of bases not matched to a gene: 2. The CDR3 has 14 residues. The authors' processing: How many nucleated cells were present was estimated from reference gene primer amplification. The data were produced by immunoSEQ multiplex PCR, yet TCRdb's version contains in-frame clones alone and is incomplete. V and J calls and clone size are those listed in that table; D and trimming were worked out from the DNA. This sample yields roughly 110,000 clones, of which 80% to 90% are seen a single time; roughly 4.9% belongs to the top ten.

The chain links TRBV5-5 to TRBJ1-6; TRBD1 agrees at 11 bases. Sequences were obtained from peripheral blood. The receptor was isolated from a middle-aged man with active or convalescent COVID-19. The CDR3, as DNA: TGTGCCAGCAGCTTCGGGACAGGGGGATCACCCCTCCACTTT. Translated: CASSFGTGGSPLHF.